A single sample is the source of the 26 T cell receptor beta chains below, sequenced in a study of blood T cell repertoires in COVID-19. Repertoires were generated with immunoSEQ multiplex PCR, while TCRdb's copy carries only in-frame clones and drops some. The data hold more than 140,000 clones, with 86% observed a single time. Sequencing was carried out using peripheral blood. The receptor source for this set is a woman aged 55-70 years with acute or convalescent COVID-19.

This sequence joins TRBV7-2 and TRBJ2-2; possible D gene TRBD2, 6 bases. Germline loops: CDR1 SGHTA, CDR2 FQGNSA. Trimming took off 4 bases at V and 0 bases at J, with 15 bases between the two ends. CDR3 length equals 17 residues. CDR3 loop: CASSSHRGGANTGELFF. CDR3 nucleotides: TGTGCCAGCAGCTCCCATCGAGGCGGGGCGAACACCGGGGAGCTGTTTTTT.

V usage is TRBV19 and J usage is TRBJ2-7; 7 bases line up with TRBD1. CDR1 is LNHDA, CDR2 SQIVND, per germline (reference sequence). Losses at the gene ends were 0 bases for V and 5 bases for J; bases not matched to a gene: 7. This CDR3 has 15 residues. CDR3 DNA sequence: TGTGCCAGTAGTATAGATAGGACAGGTCGGGACGAGCAGTACTTC. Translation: CASSIDRTGRDEQYF.

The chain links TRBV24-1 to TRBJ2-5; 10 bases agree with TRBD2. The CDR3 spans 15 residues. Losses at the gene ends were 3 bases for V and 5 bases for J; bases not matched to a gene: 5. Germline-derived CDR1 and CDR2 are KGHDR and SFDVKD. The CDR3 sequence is CATSDVAGGGETQYF. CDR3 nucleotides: TGTGCCACCAGTGATGTAGCGGGGGGCGGGGAGACCCAGTACTTC.

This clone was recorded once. CDR3 nucleotides: TGCGCCAGCAGTGAGCCTATGGACTGGAAAAGGGCCCAGTACTTC. As protein: CASSEPMDWKRAQYF. The chain carries TRBV10-2 and TRBJ2-5; weak D call: TRBD2 (5 bases). V was pared by 2 bases and J by 9 bases, with 19 bases between. This CDR3 is 15 amino acids long. Germline values: CDR1 WSHSY, CDR2 SAAADI.

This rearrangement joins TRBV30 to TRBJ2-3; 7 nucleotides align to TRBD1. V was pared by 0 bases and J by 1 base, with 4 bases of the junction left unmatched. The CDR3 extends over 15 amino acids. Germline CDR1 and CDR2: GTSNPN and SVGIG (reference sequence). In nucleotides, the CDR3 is TGTGCCTGGAGTGTAGGGGGCGCCGGCACAGATACGCAGTATTTT. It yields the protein CAWSVGGAGTDTQYF.

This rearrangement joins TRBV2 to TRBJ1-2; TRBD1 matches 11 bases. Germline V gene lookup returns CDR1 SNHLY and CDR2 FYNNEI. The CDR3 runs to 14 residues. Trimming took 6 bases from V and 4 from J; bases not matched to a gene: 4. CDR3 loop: CASRGQGDIYGYTF. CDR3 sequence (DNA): TGTGCCAGCAGGGGACAGGGGGATATCTATGGCTACACCTTC.

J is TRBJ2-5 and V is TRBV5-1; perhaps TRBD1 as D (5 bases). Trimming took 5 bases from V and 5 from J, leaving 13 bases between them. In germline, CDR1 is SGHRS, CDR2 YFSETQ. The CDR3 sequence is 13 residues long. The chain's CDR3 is CASSDPAGETQYF. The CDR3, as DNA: TGCGCCAGCAGTGACCCGGCAGGGGAGACCCAGTACTTC.

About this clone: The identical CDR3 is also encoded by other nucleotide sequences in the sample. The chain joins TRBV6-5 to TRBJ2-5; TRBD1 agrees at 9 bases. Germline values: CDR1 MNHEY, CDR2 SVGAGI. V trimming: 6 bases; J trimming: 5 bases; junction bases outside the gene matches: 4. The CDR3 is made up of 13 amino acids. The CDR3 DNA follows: TGTGCCAGCAGCAGGGACAGGGTCGAGACCCAGTACTTC. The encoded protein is CASSRDRVETQYF.

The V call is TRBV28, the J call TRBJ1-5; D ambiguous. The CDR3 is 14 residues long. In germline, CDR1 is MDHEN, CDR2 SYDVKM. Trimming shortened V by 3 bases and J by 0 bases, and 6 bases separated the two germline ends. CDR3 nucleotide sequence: TGTGCCAGCAGTTTTCAGGTTAGCAATCAGCCCCAGCATTTT. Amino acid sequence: CASSFQVSNQPQHF.

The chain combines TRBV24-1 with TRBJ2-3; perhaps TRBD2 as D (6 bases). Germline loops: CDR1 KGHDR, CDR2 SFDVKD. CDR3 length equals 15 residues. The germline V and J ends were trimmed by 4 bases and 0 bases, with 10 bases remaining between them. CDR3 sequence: CATSEAGFSTDTQYF. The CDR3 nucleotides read TGTGCCACCAGTGAGGCGGGATTTAGCACAGATACGCAGTATTTT.

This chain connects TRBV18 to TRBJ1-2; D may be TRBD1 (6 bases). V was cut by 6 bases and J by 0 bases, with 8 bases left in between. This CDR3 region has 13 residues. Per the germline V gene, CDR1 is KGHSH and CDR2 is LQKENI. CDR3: CASSRQANYGYTF. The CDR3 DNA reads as TGTGCCAGCTCCCGACAGGCTAACTATGGCTACACCTTC.

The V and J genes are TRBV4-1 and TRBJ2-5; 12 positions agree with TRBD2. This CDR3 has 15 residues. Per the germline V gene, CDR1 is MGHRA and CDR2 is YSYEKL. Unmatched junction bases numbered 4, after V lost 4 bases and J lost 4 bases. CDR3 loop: CASSPLAGGRETQYF. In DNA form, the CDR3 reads TGCGCCAGCAGCCCTCTAGCGGGGGGGCGAGAGACCCAGTACTTC.

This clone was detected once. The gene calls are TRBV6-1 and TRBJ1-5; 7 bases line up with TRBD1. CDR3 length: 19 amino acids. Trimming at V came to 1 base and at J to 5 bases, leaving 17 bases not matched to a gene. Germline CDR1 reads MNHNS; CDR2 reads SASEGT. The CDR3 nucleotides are TGTGCCAGCAGTGAAGGGGGACAGCCTTTGGTCACGGGCTATCAGCCCCAGCATTTT. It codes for CASSEGGQPLVTGYQPQHF.

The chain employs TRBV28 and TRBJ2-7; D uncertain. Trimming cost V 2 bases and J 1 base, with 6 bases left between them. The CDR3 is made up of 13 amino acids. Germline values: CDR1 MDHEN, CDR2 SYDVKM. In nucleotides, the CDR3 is TGTGCCAGCAGTTTAGGCAGATCCTACGAGCAGTACTTC. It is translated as CASSLGRSYEQYF.

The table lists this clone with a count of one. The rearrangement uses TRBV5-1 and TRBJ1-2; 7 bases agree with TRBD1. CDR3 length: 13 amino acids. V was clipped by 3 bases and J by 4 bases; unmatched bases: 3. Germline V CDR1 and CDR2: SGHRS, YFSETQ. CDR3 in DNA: TGCGCCAGCAGCTCACAGGGGTTCTATGGCTACACCTTC. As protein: CASSSQGFYGYTF.

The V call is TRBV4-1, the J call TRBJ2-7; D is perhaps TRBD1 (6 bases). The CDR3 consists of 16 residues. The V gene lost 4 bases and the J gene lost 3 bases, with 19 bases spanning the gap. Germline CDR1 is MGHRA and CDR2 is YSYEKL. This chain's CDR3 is CASSPGQGQGIYEQYF. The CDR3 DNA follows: TGCGCCAGCAGCCCGGGTCAGGGGCAGGGGATCTACGAGCAGTACTTC.

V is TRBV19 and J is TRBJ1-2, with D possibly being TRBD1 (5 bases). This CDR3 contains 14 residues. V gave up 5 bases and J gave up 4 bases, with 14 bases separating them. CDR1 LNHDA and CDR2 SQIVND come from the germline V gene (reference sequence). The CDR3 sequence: CASSAVQVFYGYTF. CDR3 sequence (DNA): TGTGCCAGTAGTGCCGTACAGGTGTTCTATGGCTACACCTTC.

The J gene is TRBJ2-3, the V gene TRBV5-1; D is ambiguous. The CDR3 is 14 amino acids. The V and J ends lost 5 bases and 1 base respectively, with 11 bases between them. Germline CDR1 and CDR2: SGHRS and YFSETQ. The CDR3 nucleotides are TGCGCCAGCAGGGGCCCCATTGGCACAGATACGCAGTATTTT. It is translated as CASRGPIGTDTQYF.

CDR3 sequence (DNA): TGTGCCAGCAGCCAAGGGGCGGGGTACGATGGCTACACCTTC. This gives the protein CASSQGAGYDGYTF. V usage is TRBV28 and J usage is TRBJ1-2; D possibly corresponds to TRBD1 (5 bases). Germline lookup yields CDR1 MDHEN and CDR2 SYDVKM. The CDR3 covers 14 residues. V was trimmed by 6 bases and J by 6 bases, leaving 17 bases between them.

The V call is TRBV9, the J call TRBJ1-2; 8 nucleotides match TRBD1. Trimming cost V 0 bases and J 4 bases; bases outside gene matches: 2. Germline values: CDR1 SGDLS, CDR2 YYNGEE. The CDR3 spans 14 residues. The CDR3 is CASSVATGAYGYTF. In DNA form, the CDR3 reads TGTGCCAGCAGCGTAGCGACAGGGGCCTATGGCTACACCTTC.

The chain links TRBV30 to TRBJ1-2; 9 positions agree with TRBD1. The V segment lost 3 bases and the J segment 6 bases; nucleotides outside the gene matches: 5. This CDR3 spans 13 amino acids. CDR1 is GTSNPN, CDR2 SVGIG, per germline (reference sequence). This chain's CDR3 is CAWSGTGYHGYTF. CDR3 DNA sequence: TGTGCCTGGAGCGGGACAGGGTATCATGGCTACACCTTC. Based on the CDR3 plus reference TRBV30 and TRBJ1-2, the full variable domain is SQTIHQWPATLVQPVGSPLSLECTVEGTSNPNLYWYRQAAGRGLQLLFYSVGIGQISSEVPQNLSASRPQDRQFILSSKKLLLSDSGFYLCAWSGTGYHGYTFGSGTRLTVV.

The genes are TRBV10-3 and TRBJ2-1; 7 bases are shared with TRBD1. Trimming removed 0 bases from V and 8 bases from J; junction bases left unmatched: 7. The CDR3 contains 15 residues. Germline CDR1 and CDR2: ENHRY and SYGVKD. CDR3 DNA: TGTGCCATCAGTGAGTCAAGGGGGCGTAACGATGAGCAGTTCTTC. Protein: CAISESRGRNDEQFF.

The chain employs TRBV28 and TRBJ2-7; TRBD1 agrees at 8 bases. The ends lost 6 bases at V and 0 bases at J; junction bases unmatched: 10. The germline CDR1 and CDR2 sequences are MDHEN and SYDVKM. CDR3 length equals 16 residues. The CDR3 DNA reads TGTGCCAGCAGCCAGGAGACGGGGACAGGCTCCTACGAGCAGTACTTC. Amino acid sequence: CASSQETGTGSYEQYF.

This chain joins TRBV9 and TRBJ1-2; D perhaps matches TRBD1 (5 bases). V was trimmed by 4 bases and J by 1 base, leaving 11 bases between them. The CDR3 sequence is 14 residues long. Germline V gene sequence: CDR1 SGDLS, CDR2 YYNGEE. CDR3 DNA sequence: TGTGCCAGCAGCCTCGACAGCTATAACTATGGCTACACCTTC. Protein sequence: CASSLDSYNYGYTF. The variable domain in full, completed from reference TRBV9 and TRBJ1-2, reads DSGVTQTPKHLITATGQRVTLRCSPRSGDLSVYWYQQSLDQGLQFLIQYYNGEERAKGNILERFSAQQFPDLHSELNLSSLELGDSALYFCASSLDSYNYGYTFGSGTRLTVV.

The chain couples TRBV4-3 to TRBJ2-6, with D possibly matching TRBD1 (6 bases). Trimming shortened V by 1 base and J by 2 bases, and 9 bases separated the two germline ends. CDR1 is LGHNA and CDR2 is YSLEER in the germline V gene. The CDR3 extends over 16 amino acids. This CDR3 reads CASSQGTVAGANVLTF. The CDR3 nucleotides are TGCGCCAGCAGCCAAGGGACAGTGGCTGGGGCCAACGTCCTGACTTTC.

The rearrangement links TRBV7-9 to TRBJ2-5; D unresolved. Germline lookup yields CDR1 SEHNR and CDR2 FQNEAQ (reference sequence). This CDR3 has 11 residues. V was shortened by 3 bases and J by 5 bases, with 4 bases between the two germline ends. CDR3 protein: CASSFLETQYF. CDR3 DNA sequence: TGTGCCAGCAGCTTCCTGGAGACCCAGTACTTC.